The entry below describes one TCR beta chain. These data belong to a study of CD4+ T cells in melanoma. Here immunoSEQ multiplex PCR was the method, and the copy in TCRdb shows in-frame clones only, minus some. The data hold about 140,000 clones, with approximately 91% observed a single time. Trimming removed 7 bases from V and 8 bases from J; junction bases left unmatched: 10. CDR1 is MNHNS and CDR2 is SASEGT in the germline V gene. The CDR3 loop spans 13 amino acids. The clonotype was recovered from a human donor with melanoma. J is TRBJ1-2 and V is TRBV6-1; TRBD1 matches 7 bases. CDR3 sequence (DNA): TGTGCCAGCACCAGGGACAGTTTGGGGGGCTACACCTTC. As protein: CASTRDSLGGYTF.